These T cell receptor beta chains were read from a single sample in a study of cytomegalovirus exposure and HLA in healthy donors. Profiled with immunoSEQ multiplex PCR; TCRdb holds only in-frame clones, not every one. The sample has under 200,000 clones; 60% to 85% are singletons. The specimen was PBMCs. Receptor source: a man aged 35 to 55 in good health and CMV-seronegative. The CDR3 runs from the conserved cysteine through the conserved F or W. The order of the fields is clone size, V gene, D gene, J gene, CDR3 DNA, CDR3 protein. A D gene is named only where the DNA matches it firmly. Expanded clones get a size class; other rows say once, few or many, or leave the size out.

NA	TRBV7-9	TRBD2	TRBJ2-3	TGTGCCAGCAGCTTTAGTAGCGGGAGAACAGATACGCAGTATTTT	CASSFSSGRTDTQYF
NA	TRBV6-5	TRBD1	TRBJ1-5	TGTGCCAGCAGCTGGTCAGGGGGCGTTAATCAGCCCCAGCATTTT	CASSWSGGVNQPQHF
NA	TRBV21-1	NA	TRBJ1-1	TGTGCCAGCAGCAAGGGACATCCGAACACTGAAGCTTTCTTT	CASSKGHPNTEAFF
NA	TRBV5-6	TRBD1	TRBJ2-7	TGTGCCAGCAGCTTGTCCGGACAGGACCCCTACGAGCAGTACTTC	CASSLSGQDPYEQYF
NA	TRBV5-1	TRBD2	TRBJ2-1	TGCGCCAGCAGCCTAAGCGGGATTGAGCAGTTCTTC	CASSLSGIEQFF
NA	TRBV7-2	TRBD1	TRBJ1-1	TGTGCCAGCATTAAGCCAGGGGGCGTTGGGAACACTGAAGCTTTCTTT	CASIKPGGVGNTEAFF
NA	TRBV2	NA	TRBJ2-7	TGTGCCAGCAGTGAACTCGAAGCGTACGAGCAGTACTTC	CASSELEAYEQYF
NA	TRBV7-2	NA	TRBJ1-2	TGTGCCAGCAGCTTAGCGCCTGGACAGTCTGGCTACACCTTC	CASSLAPGQSGYTF
NA	TRBV6-5	TRBD1	TRBJ2-5	TGTGCCAGCACCACAGGGGCGTTGGGAGAGACCCAGTACTTC	CASTTGALGETQYF
NA	TRBV4-1	TRBD2	TRBJ2-3	TGCGCCAGCAGCGAACCGGGACTAGCTAGCACAGATACGCAGTATTTT	CASSEPGLASTDTQYF
few	TRBV6-1	TRBD1	TRBJ2-7	TGTGCCAGCAGTGACCGGGACAGGATAAAAAGCTCCTACGAGCAGTACTTC	CASSDRDRIKSSYEQYF
NA	TRBV5-1	TRBD2	TRBJ2-7	TGCGCCAGCAGCCCGACAACTAGCGGGGGTTACGAGCAGTACTTC	CASSPTTSGGYEQYF
NA	TRBV7-2	NA	TRBJ2-7	TGTGCCAGCAGCTCGCGTACTAGCAATCCCTACGAGCAGTACTTC	CASSSRTSNPYEQYF
NA	TRBV7-3	TRBD2	TRBJ2-1	TGTGCCAGCAGCTTAAGAGCGGGAGATGAGCAGTTCTTC	CASSLRAGDEQFF
NA	TRBV5-1	TRBD1	TRBJ1-5	TGCGCCAGCAGCTTAAATCCCGGGACAGGGGGTTGGCCCCAGCATTTT	CASSLNPGTGGWPQHF
NA	TRBV27	NA	TRBJ1-2	TGTGCCAGCAGTTTACGACAGAGCATCTATGGCTACACCTTC	CASSLRQSIYGYTF
NA	TRBV5-8	NA	TRBJ2-3	TGTGCCAGCAGCCCGGTGGCAGAGACACCAGATACGCAGTATTTT	CASSPVAETPDTQYF
NA	TRBV5-8	NA	TRBJ2-1	TGTGCCAGCAGCTTGGTACTAGCAGTAGACGGGTACAATGAGCAGTTCTTC	CASSLVLAVDGYNEQFF
NA	TRBV29-1	TRBD1	TRBJ2-7	TGCAGCGTTGGACAGGGGTGGAGATACGAGCAGTACTTC	CSVGQGWRYEQYF
few	TRBV7-2	TRBD1	TRBJ2-3	TGTGCCAGCAGCTTAGTTCTCAGGGGGAAAGATACGCAGTATTTT	CASSLVLRGKDTQYF
NA	TRBV15	NA	TRBJ2-5	TGTGCCACCAGCCCCGGACTGTCCCGGGAGACCCAGTACTTC	CATSPGLSRETQYF
NA	TRBV5-1	TRBD2	TRBJ2-1	TGCGCCACCCGATTTTCGGGACTAGCGGTAAATGAGCAGTTCTTC	CATRFSGLAVNEQFF
NA	TRBV28	TRBD1	TRBJ2-3	TGTGCCAGCAGAACAGGGGGCGCAGGGTCAGATACGCAGTATTTT	CASRTGGAGSDTQYF
NA	TRBV5-1	NA	TRBJ2-6	TGCGCCAGCAGTTCCACTGTATTCTCTGGGGCCAACGTCCTGACTTTC	CASSSTVFSGANVLTF
NA	TRBV5-1	TRBD1	TRBJ2-2	TGCGCCAGCAGCCGACAGGGTGGGAACACCGGGGAGCTGTTTTTT	CASSRQGGNTGELFF
NA	TRBV7-8	TRBD2	TRBJ2-1	TGTGCCAGCAGCTGGACTAGCGGGACCGATGAGCAGTTCTTC	CASSWTSGTDEQFF
NA	TRBV5-1	TRBD2	TRBJ2-7	TGCGCCAGCACCCCCGGGGGGACCTACGAGCAGTACTTC	CASTPGGTYEQYF
NA	TRBV5-1	TRBD2	TRBJ2-1	TGCGCCAGCAGCTGGGGGGGTGGACTAGCGGGATTCCGCTCCTACAATGAGCAGTTCTTC	CASSWGGGLAGFRSYNEQFF
NA	TRBV6-5	TRBD1	TRBJ1-6	TGTGCCAGCAGTTCCGCGACAGGGACCTGGTCACCCCTCCACTTT	CASSSATGTWSPLHF